Below are 17 T cell receptor beta chains sequenced from a single sample in a study of cytomegalovirus exposure and HLA in healthy donors. Primers: 60 Vbeta forward and 13 Jbeta reverse. Measured with immunoSEQ multiplex PCR; TCRdb has only the in-frame clones, and not every one. The sample comprises around 120,000 clones, about 80% of which are singletons, and about 1.2% rests with the top ten. Input material: PBMCs. Receptors were obtained from a girl aged 2 to 9 in good health and CMV-seronegative.

The chain has TRBV5-4 and TRBJ2-4, with D possibly TRBD2 on 6 matching bases. The V and J ends lost 2 bases and 9 bases respectively, with 18 bases between them. Germline CDR1 is SGHNT and CDR2 is YYREEE (reference sequence). This CDR3 region has 15 residues. In DNA form, the CDR3 reads TGTGCCAGCAGCTTTTATGGGGGGACGGGTACCATTCAGTACTTC. It codes for CASSFYGGTGTIQYF.

On this clone itself: Sequence at one end of the junction differs from germline and may be a read error. This chain uses TRBV29-1 with TRBJ2-1; weak D call: TRBD1 (6 bases). Germline V CDR1 and CDR2: SQVTM, ANQGSEA. The CDR3 loop spans 12 amino acids. DNA for the CDR3: TGCAGCGTTGAAGCCGTACAGGGCGAAGGGATCTTC. It codes for CSVEAVQGEGIF.

J is TRBJ1-2 and V is TRBV7-2; 9 nucleotides agree with TRBD1. There are 15 residues in the CDR3. CDR1 and CDR2 from the germline V gene are SGHTA and FQGNSA. V lost 7 bases, J lost 7 bases, and 13 bases stayed unmatched. CDR3 DNA sequence: TGTGCCAGCATCCACCGGGTGGACAGGGGCGGTGGCTACACCTTC. It yields the protein CASIHRVDRGGGYTF.

The chain combines TRBV19 with TRBJ1-5; D remains ambiguous. The V gene lost 7 bases and the J gene lost 0 bases, with 13 bases spanning the gap. The CDR3 extends over 15 amino acids. Per the germline V gene, CDR1 is LNHDA and CDR2 is SQIVND (reference sequence). The CDR3 DNA follows: TGTGCCAGTAAGGAGGCCCTGGATAGCAATCAGCCCCAGCATTTT. It specifies CASKEALDSNQPQHF.

The chain couples TRBV29-1 to TRBJ1-5, with 9 nucleotides matching TRBD1. The CDR3 is 13 amino acids. The V and J ends lost 4 bases and 5 bases, in that order; junction bases with no gene match: 3. Germline lookup yields CDR1 SQVTM and CDR2 ANQGSEA. CDR3 coding DNA: TGCAGCGTTGCTGACAGGGGGGATCAGCCCCAGCATTTT. Translation: CSVADRGDQPQHF.

This sequence joins TRBV7-9 and TRBJ2-3, with 9 bases aligning to TRBD2. This CDR3 has 17 amino acids. Trimming took 3 bases from V and 0 from J; bases not matched to a gene: 7. Germline loops: CDR1 SEHNR, CDR2 FQNEAQ (reference sequence). In nucleotides, the CDR3 is TGTGCCAGCAGCTTGTCTAGCGGGGTTTTTAGCACAGATACGCAGTATTTT. It yields the protein CASSLSSGVFSTDTQYF.

The V gene is TRBV7-9, the J gene TRBJ1-4; the match to TRBD1 covers 9 bases. The CDR3 spans 15 residues. J was trimmed by 5 bases and V by 5 bases; bases with no gene match: 6. In germline, CDR1 is SEHNR, CDR2 FQNEAQ (reference sequence). This CDR3 is CASSHWDRVNEKLFF. CDR3 DNA sequence: TGTGCCAGCAGCCACTGGGACAGGGTAAATGAAAAACTGTTTTTT. The full variable domain, rest sourced from reference TRBV7-9 and TRBJ1-4, is DTGVSQNPRHKITKRGQNVTFRCDPISEHNRLYWYRQTLGQGPEFLTYFQNEAQLEKSRLLSDRFSAERPKGSFSTLEIQRTEQGDSAMYLCASSHWDRVNEKLFFGSGTQLSVL.

The rearrangement uses TRBV6-4 and TRBJ2-3; 11 bases agree with TRBD2. CDR1 is MRHNA and CDR2 is SNTAGT in the germline V gene. This CDR3 has 15 amino acids. With V trimmed by 3 bases and J by 5 bases, 4 bases remained unmatched. CDR3 loop: CASSESSGGQDTQYF. CDR3 DNA sequence: TGTGCCAGCAGTGAGTCTAGCGGGGGGCAAGATACGCAGTATTTT.

In its sample, this clone was seen once. V gene TRBV30 combines with J gene TRBJ1-2; the D is unclear. This CDR3 is built from 13 residues. V lost 1 base to trimming and J lost 2 bases, with 8 bases between them. In germline, CDR1 is GTSNPN, CDR2 SVGIG (reference sequence). CDR3 protein: CAWSASGNYGYTF. CDR3 coding DNA: TGTGCCTGGAGTGCTTCGGGGAACTATGGCTACACCTTC.

This clone has more than one count but fewer than ten. The chain joins TRBV27 to TRBJ1-4; D may be TRBD1 (5 bases). This CDR3 spans 14 amino acids. Trimming removed 7 bases from V and 5 bases from J, with 14 bases in between. Per germline, CDR1 MNHEY and CDR2 SMNVEV (reference sequence). CDR3 residues: CASTPGGTNEKLFF. CDR3 DNA: TGTGCCAGCACCCCGGGGGGTACCAATGAAAAACTGTTTTTT.

The CDR3 DNA follows: TGCGCCAGCAGCGGGGGGGGACCGTACAATGAGCAGTTCTTC. Translating it yields CASSGGGPYNEQFF. The rearrangement links TRBV5-1 to TRBJ2-1; 7 bases fit TRBD2. This CDR3 is built from 14 residues. From germline, CDR1 is SGHRS and CDR2 YFSETQ. With 4 bases clipped from V and 4 bases from J, the junction kept 5 bases outside the gene matches.

The V gene is TRBV28, the J gene TRBJ2-7, with 11 bases matching TRBD2. The CDR3 is 17 amino acids. Germline-derived CDR1 and CDR2 are MDHEN and SYDVKM. After removal of 4 bases from V and 4 bases from J, the junction contained 12 bases not matched to a gene. The CDR3 region is CASSSLWTSGLLYEQYF. In DNA, the CDR3 is TGTGCCAGCAGTTCCCTCTGGACTAGCGGGTTACTATACGAGCAGTACTTC.

V gene TRBV6-1 combines with J gene TRBJ1-3; TRBD1 aligns across 7 bases. Trimming cost V 1 base and J 3 bases; bases outside gene matches: 6. In germline, CDR1 is MNHNS, CDR2 SASEGT. CDR3 size: 16 residues. In nucleotides, the CDR3 is TGTGCCAGCAGTGAAGGCCAGGGGGTGTTTGGAAACACCATATATTTT. Protein product: CASSEGQGVFGNTIYF.

The rearrangement links TRBV7-6 to TRBJ2-7; TRBD2 matches 7 bases. The CDR3 sequence is 13 residues long. The J segment lost 2 bases and the V segment lost 3 bases, leaving 1 base of the junction unmatched. CDR1 and CDR2 (germline): SGHVS, FNYEAQ. The CDR3 DNA follows: TGTGCCAGCAGCTTCGGGACTACCTACGAGCAGTACTTC. This encodes CASSFGTTYEQYF.

The V call is TRBV4-3, the J call TRBJ1-1, with D possibly TRBD1 on 6 matching bases. V dropped 0 bases and J dropped 4 bases, with 18 bases sitting between them. The germline V gene has CDR1 LGHNA and CDR2 YSLEER. This CDR3 region has 17 residues. The CDR3 region is CASSQDWGGAGSTEAFF. In DNA, the CDR3 is TGCGCCAGCAGCCAAGACTGGGGGGGGGCGGGCAGCACTGAAGCTTTCTTT.

J is TRBJ2-7 and V is TRBV18, with TRBD1 matching 9 bases. CDR3 length: 14 residues. The V gene end was trimmed by 6 bases and the J gene end by 6 bases; junction bases not matched to a gene: 9. Germline CDR1 reads KGHSH; CDR2 reads LQKENI. The CDR3 nucleotides are TGTGCCAGCTCTCTGGGGACAGGGTCTGGCGAGCAGTACTTC. It yields the protein CASSLGTGSGEQYF.

This rearrangement joins TRBV6-1 to TRBJ1-2; TRBD1 is a possible D gene (5 bases). In germline, CDR1 is MNHNS, CDR2 SASEGT. With 4 bases removed from V and 4 bases from J, the gap between germline ends came to 19 bases. The CDR3 has 16 residues. CDR3 residues: CASSALGTGDPYGYTF. The CDR3 bases are TGTGCCAGCAGTGCCCTCGGGACGGGGGACCCCTATGGCTACACCTTC.